This T cell receptor beta chain was recovered during a study of T-cell memory formation after mild COVID-19. Turning to the study itself: Among the donors, TCR clusters were largely specific to each donor.

This clonotype occurred a few times. Its matching antigen is unknown. Study observations and caveats: Prior to infection, memory already included some responding clones, suggesting cross-reactive memory joined.

MiXCR, run by TCRdb on the 5' RACE reads, gives a single entry per CDR3 protein. The top ten hold 3% to 4% of the sample, which has about 150,000 distinct CDR3 sequences, about an eighth seen once. The length of the CDR3 is 13 residues. V lost 4 bases and J lost 0, with 6 bases in between. The germline gives CDR1 SNHLY, CDR2 FYNNEI. The gene calls are TRBV2 and TRBJ1-1; D might be TRBD1 (6 bases). This TCR was sampled from a man between 18 and 35 years old who had mild COVID-19 (a few samples of this study predate the infection). Cell type and time point are not known. The specimen sequenced was PBMCs or a T cell subset sorted from them (not recorded which). CDR3 nucleotides: TGTGCCAGCAGTGGGGACATGAACACTGAAGCTTTCTTT. This encodes CASSGDMNTEAFF.